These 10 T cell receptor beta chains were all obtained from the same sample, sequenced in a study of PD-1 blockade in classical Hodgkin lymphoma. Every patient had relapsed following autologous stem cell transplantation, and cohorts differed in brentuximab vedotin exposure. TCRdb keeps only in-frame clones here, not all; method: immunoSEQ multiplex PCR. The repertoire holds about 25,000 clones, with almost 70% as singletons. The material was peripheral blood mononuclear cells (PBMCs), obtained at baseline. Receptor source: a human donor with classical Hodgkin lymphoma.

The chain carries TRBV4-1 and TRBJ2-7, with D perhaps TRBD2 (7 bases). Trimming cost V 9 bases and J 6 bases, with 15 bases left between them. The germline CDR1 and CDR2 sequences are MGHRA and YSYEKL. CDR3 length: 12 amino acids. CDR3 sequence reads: CASRGAGFEQYF. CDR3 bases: TGCGCCAGTCGGGGGGCGGGGTTCGAGCAGTACTTC.

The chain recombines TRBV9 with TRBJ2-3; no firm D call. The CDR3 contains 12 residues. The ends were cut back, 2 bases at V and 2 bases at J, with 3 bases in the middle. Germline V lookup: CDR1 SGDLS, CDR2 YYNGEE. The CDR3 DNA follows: TGTGCCAGCAGCGTGAACACAGATACGCAGTATTTT. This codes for CASSVNTDTQYF.

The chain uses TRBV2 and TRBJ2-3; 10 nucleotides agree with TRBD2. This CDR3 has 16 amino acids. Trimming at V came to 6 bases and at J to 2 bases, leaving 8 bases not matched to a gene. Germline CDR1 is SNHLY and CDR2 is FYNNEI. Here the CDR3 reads CASRRIAGGLTDTQYF. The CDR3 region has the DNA TGTGCCAGCAGACGCATAGCGGGGGGCCTCACAGATACGCAGTATTTT.

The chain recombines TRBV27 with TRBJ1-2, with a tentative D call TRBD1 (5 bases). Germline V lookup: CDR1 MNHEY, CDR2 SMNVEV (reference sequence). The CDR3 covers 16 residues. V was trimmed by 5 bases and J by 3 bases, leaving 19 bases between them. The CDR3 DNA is TGTGCCAGCAGTACCGTCGTGGGGGGAGTGGACTATGGCTACACCTTC. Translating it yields CASSTVVGGVDYGYTF.

CDR3 sequence reads: CAWRVSGSGNTIYF. DNA of the CDR3: TGTGCCTGGAGGGTCTCCGGCTCTGGAAACACCATATATTTT. The rearrangement joins TRBV30 to TRBJ1-3; D is ambiguous. Trimming took off 3 bases at V and 0 bases at J, with 9 bases between the two ends. The germline CDR1 and CDR2 sequences are GTSNPN and SVGIG (reference sequence). The CDR3 spans 14 residues.

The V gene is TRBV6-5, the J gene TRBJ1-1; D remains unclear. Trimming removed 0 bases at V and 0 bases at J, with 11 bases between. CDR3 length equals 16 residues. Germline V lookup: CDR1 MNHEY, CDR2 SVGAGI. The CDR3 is CASSYSLLGMNTEAFF. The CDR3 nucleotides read TGTGCCAGCAGTTACTCCCTTTTAGGGATGAACACTGAAGCTTTCTTT.

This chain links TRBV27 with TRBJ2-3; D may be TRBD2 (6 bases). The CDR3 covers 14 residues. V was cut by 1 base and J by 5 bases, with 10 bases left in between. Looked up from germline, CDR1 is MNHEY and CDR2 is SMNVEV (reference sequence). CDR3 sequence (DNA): TGTGCCAGCAGTTTATACGGGGGTAGAGATACGCAGTATTTT. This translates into CASSLYGGRDTQYF.

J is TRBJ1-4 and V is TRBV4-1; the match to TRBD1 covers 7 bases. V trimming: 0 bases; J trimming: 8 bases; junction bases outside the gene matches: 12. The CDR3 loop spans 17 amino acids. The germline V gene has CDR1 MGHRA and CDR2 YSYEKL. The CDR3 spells CASSQDRTGQVAEKLFF. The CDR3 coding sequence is TGCGCCAGCAGCCAAGATAGGACCGGACAGGTGGCGGAAAAACTGTTTTTT.

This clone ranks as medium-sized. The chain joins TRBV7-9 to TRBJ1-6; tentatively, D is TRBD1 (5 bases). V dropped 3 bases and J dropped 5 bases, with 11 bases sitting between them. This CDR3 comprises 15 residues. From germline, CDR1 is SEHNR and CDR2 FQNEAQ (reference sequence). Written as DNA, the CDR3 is TGTGCCAGCAGCTTGGGACTCGCTGATAATTCACCCCTCCACTTT. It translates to CASSLGLADNSPLHF.

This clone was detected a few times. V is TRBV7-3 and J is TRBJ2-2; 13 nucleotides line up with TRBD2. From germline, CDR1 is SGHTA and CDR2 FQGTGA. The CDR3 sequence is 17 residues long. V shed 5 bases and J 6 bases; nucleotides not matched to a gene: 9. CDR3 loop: CASSKGGTSGKSGELFF. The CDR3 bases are TGTGCCAGCAGCAAAGGGGGGACTAGCGGGAAATCCGGGGAGCTGTTTTTT.